The 6 T cell receptor beta chains in this list originate from one sample, sequenced in a study of monozygotic twins with inflammatory bowel disease. TCRdb re-called the 5' RACE reads; one entry per CDR3 protein, DNA not given. The sample totals approximately 330,000 distinct CDR3 sequences. The sequencing input was blood. All receptors derive from a human donor with ulcerative colitis or Crohn's disease, or a healthy co-twin of an affected twin (not recorded which).

This rearrangement joins TRBV25-1 to TRBJ2-3; TCRdb picks TRBD2, but there is no DNA to check that call. Germline V gives CDR1 MGHDK, CDR2 SYGVNS. The CDR3 covers 14 residues. This CDR3 is CASRASGSTDTQYF.

V is TRBV20-1 and J is TRBJ1-5. Germline values: CDR1 DFQATT, CDR2 SNEGSKA (reference sequence). The CDR3 spans 14 residues. The CDR3 spells CSAGSGDSNQPQHF.

V and J are TRBV3-1 and TRBJ2-7; the D call of TRBD1 rests on TCRdb alone, since no DNA is present to check it. In germline, CDR1 is LGHDT, CDR2 YNNKEL (reference sequence). This CDR3 has 15 residues. CDR3 protein: CASSPSGPRMSEQYF.

This chain joins TRBV20-1 and TRBJ2-1; TCRdb picks TRBD2, but there is no DNA to check that call. The V gene's germline CDR1 is DFQATT and CDR2 SNEGSKA (reference sequence). The CDR3 runs to 16 residues. This chain's CDR3 is CSARINLAGPYNEQFF.

The J gene is TRBJ1-4, the V gene TRBV5-1. In germline, CDR1 is SGHRS, CDR2 YFSETQ. The CDR3 extends over 13 amino acids. Here the CDR3 reads CASSLGYNEKLFF.

The chain employs TRBV27 and TRBJ1-6; TCRdb's D gene call, TRBD1, goes unchecked for lack of DNA. Germline V gene lookup returns CDR1 MNHEY and CDR2 SMNVEV (reference sequence). This CDR3 has 16 amino acids. Here the CDR3 reads CASSGYRGTGASPLHF.